This T cell receptor (beta chain) is drawn from a study of CXCR3-negative and CXCR3-positive naive CD8 T cells (dated by TCRdb to about 2019). Context from the whole study: In total, about 130 million TRB reads were obtained, which works out to roughly 1.5 +/- 0.3 million reads per library. Naive subsets from about 5 donors and memory cells from 3 donors were included in the TRBV-TRBJ cluster analysis. The diversity and physicochemical repertoire analyses included roughly ten donors pooled from two independent experiments. The investigation overall reported the following: Because surface CD5, which is linked to self-reactivity in mice, was comparable between the naive subsets, TCR interaction strength was also inferred from the physicochemical properties of TRB CDR3s. TRB CDR3s from CXCR3-positive naive cells showed higher hydrophobicity (lower Kidera factor 4), lower energy, and higher strength and volume indices than CXCR3-negative naive cells. Similar TRBV-TRBJ usage was shown by naive CXCR3-negative and CXCR3-positive cells from the same donor, whereas distinct patterns were shown by memory cells. Freshly isolated PBMCs were used for most assays because CXCR3 expression went down partially after cryopreservation. Both naive subsets had comparably high repertoire diversity, while memory CD8+ T cells had much lower repertoire diversity.

The reads were generated on a NextSeq 550. The Human TCR Profiling Kit (MiLaboratory) was used to make UMI-labeled 5' RACE TRB cDNA libraries. cDNA synthesis used the entire amount of extracted RNA, and PCR amplification then used the entire amount of cDNA produced. Libraries were prepared in parallel with an identical number of PCR cycles. As for the original processing: MIGEC and MiXCR extracted about 53,000 +/- 10,000 unique UMI-labeled TRB cDNA molecules per library, requiring at least two reads per UMI. On average, each library contained approximately 40,000 +/- 10,000 functional in-frame TRB CDR3 nucleotide clonotypes without stop codons. After downsampling to 5000 UMI-labeled TRB molecules per sample, diversity metrics, including normalized Shannon-Wiener and Chao1, were computed in VDJtools. Clonotype-size-weighted physicochemical properties of the central five CDR3 residues (interaction energy, strength, volume and Kidera factor 4) were computed in VDJtools. Reads reprocessed by TCRdb are summarized as one entry per CDR3 protein sequence, and DNA is absent. The V and J calls shown here were made by TCRdb, not taken from the authors' results. The table held for this sample gives roughly 80,000 distinct CDR3 sequences. The ten largest clones represent approximately 0.6% of the sample.

The germline V gene gives CDR1 as SGHDN and CDR2 as FVKESK. The CDR3, from cysteine to phenylalanine, totals 15 residues. The record lacks a DNA sequence. With regard to this clonotype: Its recognized antigen is unknown.

Each CD8+ T cell subset was flow-sorted in triplicate, and some 310,000 cells per subset were placed directly into RLT lysis buffer. Naive CD8+ T cells were defined stringently as CD45RO-CCR7+CD27+CD95- to exclude memory contaminants. Using standard density gradient centrifugation, peripheral blood mononuclear cells were isolated from buffy coats. Naive CXCR3-negative and CXCR3-positive CD8+ T cells were flow-sorted on a FACSAria III. Total RNA was extracted from sorted cells with an RNeasy Mini Kit. The receptor chain draws on TRBV14 and TRBJ2-1; absent DNA, TCRdb's TRBD2 call cannot be checked. Sequencing used naive CXCR3+ CD8+ T cells from blood. The cell subset or site label here, explained by the study, means: CD45RO-CCR7+CD27+CD95- naive CD8+ T cells expressing CXCR3 (TNR3+). The receptor comes from a human donor in good health. Some clones in this sample may be carry-over from other donors' samples. The CDR3 region reads CASSHGAGGRWEQFF. Full variable domain (CDR3 extended with the reference TRBV14 and TRBJ2-1 proteins): EAGVTQFPSHSVIEKGQTVTLRCDPISGHDNLYWYRRVMGKEIKFLLHFVKESKQDESGMPNNRFLAERTGGTYSTLKVQPAELEDSGVYFCASSHGAGGRWEQFFGPGTRLTVL.